The TCR beta chain under discussion was sequenced for a study of beta chain features in type 1 diabetes. Study in general: Age, gender, cell numbers and subset yield matched between patients and controls.

Investigators reverse transcribed all isolated RNA, so they sequenced expressed TCRB transcripts. Clones were sequenced by immunoSEQ multiplex PCR, and TCRdb holds only the in-frame ones, with some missing. This sample has hundreds of thousands of clones, with 15% to 19% found just once. This clone was detected a few times. Using CD45RO/CCR7/CD25/CD127/CD95/CD27, CD4+ naive, central memory, regulatory and stem cell-like memory cells were sorted. Purities over 95% were achieved in all sorted populations. Germline CDR1 reads SGHRS; CDR2 reads YFSETQ. CDR3 length: 14 amino acids. The V gene lost 5 bases and the J gene lost 0 bases, with 9 bases spanning the gap.

Input material: naive CD4+ T cells from blood. This TCR was recovered from a man aged 18 to 30 in good health. V gene TRBV5-1 combines with J gene TRBJ1-3, with unresolved D. The DNA of the CDR3 is TGCGCCAGCAGTCACAAGAGCTCTGGAAACACCATATATTTT. Residues: CASSHKSSGNTIYF.